This TCR beta chain was identified in a study of OX40 agonist ivuxolimab in advanced cancers. Across the whole study: While on treatment, patients had intravenous ivuxolimab at 0.01 to 10 mg/kg every 2 weeks. With a range of about 20 to 79, age averaged 60 years, and about 80% were male. Study results and caveats: In the 0.1 to 3.0 mg/kg range, CD4+ and CD8+ blood T cells had expanded clonally by week 6. Several nonresponders also turned out to have low normalized T-cell clonal expansion.

Only in-frame clones appear in the TCRdb table, and some are missing; sequencing was by immunoSEQ multiplex PCR. The sample includes 70,000 or so clones, about 89% seen only once; the top ten take about 0.29%. There are 15 residues in the CDR3. Germline V gene data show CDR1 as LNHDA and CDR2 as SQIVND (reference sequence). J was trimmed by 4 bases and V by 3 bases; bases with no gene match: 4. As concerns this clone: Its target is unknown.

The receptor was isolated from an adult with an advanced solid tumor such as melanoma, head and neck, liver or kidney cancer. The chain is built from TRBV19 and TRBJ2-5; 11 positions match TRBD2. The starting material was CD4+ or CD8+ T cells sorted from blood, obtained in a trial of the OX40 agonist ivuxolimab. This chain's CDR3 is CASSMKLAGVETQYF. CDR3 in DNA: TGTGCCAGTAGTATGAAACTAGCGGGAGTAGAGACCCAGTACTTC.